This T cell receptor beta chain was recovered during a study of blood T cells in healthy people across ages. Sample-barcoded 5' priming and a J-beta primer mix drove a second PCR of roughly 7 to 11 cycles. TCRdb re-called the 5' RACE reads through MiXCR, storing one row per CDR3 protein. The sample lists hundreds of thousands of distinct CDR3 sequences; about 61% were seen once. The source of this sequence is a man aged 40-49 years in good health. Source material: blood.

The DNA for the CDR3 is TGCAGTGCTTTTACACTAGCGGGAGGGAGTTCCGATACGCAGTATTTT. This encodes CSAFTLAGGSSDTQYF. V gene TRBV20-1 combines with J gene TRBJ2-3; 13 bases are shared with TRBD2. The CDR3 is 16 amino acids. The germline gives CDR1 DFQATT, CDR2 SNEGSKA (reference sequence). The junction had 11 bases not matched to a gene; V was cut back by 5 bases and J by 6 bases.